Sequencing of this TCR beta chain was carried out in a study of T cells in Graves' hyperthyroidism and ophthalmopathy. The wider study: Specimen type is peripheral blood, collected at initial diagnosis prior to any treatment.

Losses at the gene ends were 4 bases for V and 3 bases for J; bases not matched to a gene: 5. Germline values: CDR1 MNHEY, CDR2 SVGAGI. The CDR3 length is 15 residues. There are many counts of this clonotype. Not enrolled were patients with uncontrolled infection, other autoimmune disease, pregnancy or lactation. Clinicians diagnosed patients from clinical symptoms, serum thyroxine and TRAb, thyroid ultrasound and orbital computed tomography. A 10 ml volume of fresh peripheral blood provided the PBMCs. RNA transcripts yielded amplified TCR beta CDR3 regions. TCR CDR3 regions were first amplified by RT-PCR with HTBI primers. From the multiplex PCR reads, TCRdb called clonotypes with MiXCR, one entry per CDR3 protein. The sample lists around 300,000 distinct CDR3 sequences; 13% were seen once.

This TCR was recovered from a woman aged 25 to 39 with Graves' hyperthyroidism that later progressed to Graves' ophthalmopathy. Sequencing was performed on blood. The chain is built from TRBV6-5 and TRBJ2-7; 11 bases match TRBD1. The CDR3 DNA sequence: TGTGCCAGCAGTTCTCCGGGACAGGGGGACTACGAGCAGTACTTC. This sequence encodes CASSSPGQGDYEQYF.